The 25 T cell receptor beta chains reported below all come from one sample, sequenced in a study of cytomegalovirus exposure and HLA in healthy donors. PCR amplification relied on 60 Vbeta primers (plus 13 Jbeta primers). Some clones are missing from TCRdb's copy, which holds only in-frame ones; the method was immunoSEQ multiplex PCR. Of about 120,000 clones in the sample, roughly three fifths were seen once. The sample comprised PBMCs. These receptors all come from a woman aged 35 to 49 in good health and CMV-seropositive.

The genes are TRBV2 and TRBJ1-1; weak D call: TRBD1 (5 bases). CDR1 SNHLY and CDR2 FYNNEI come from the germline V gene. V was cut by 8 bases and J by 4 bases, with 11 bases left in between. The CDR3 totals 12 residues. The CDR3 coding sequence is TGTGCCAGCCTCGGAACAGGCACTGAAGCTTTCTTT. Its protein is CASLGTGTEAFF.

This clone is a singleton in its sample. The CDR3 region is CASSPRPQGPPYEQYF. In nucleotides, the CDR3 is TGCGCCAGCAGCCCAAGACCACAGGGACCCCCCTACGAGCAGTACTTC. This chain links TRBV4-3 with TRBJ2-7, with D perhaps TRBD1 (6 bases). Trimming removed 4 bases at V and 2 bases at J, with 18 bases between. The CDR3 extends over 16 amino acids. Germline V gene lookup returns CDR1 LGHNA and CDR2 YSLEER.

V usage is TRBV29-1 and J usage is TRBJ1-1, with unresolved D. V was cut by 0 bases and J by 4 bases, with 18 bases left in between. The germline V gene has CDR1 SQVTM and CDR2 ANQGSEA. The CDR3 totals 16 residues. The CDR3 region is CSVEDERLYTFTEAFF. DNA of the CDR3: TGCAGCGTTGAAGACGAGAGGCTGTATACTTTCACTGAAGCTTTCTTT.

The J gene is TRBJ1-2, the V gene TRBV9, with D possibly being TRBD1 (6 bases). Germline V gives CDR1 SGDLS, CDR2 YYNGEE. V was clipped by 6 bases and J by 4 bases, with 16 bases between them. The CDR3 spans 14 residues. The CDR3 reads CASIGQSFFYGYTF. CDR3 nucleotides: TGTGCCAGCATCGGACAGTCCTTTTTCTATGGCTACACCTTC.

About this clone: One end of the junction varies from germline; a read error may be responsible. The chain has TRBV7-7 and TRBJ2-1; the match to TRBD2 covers 7 bases. Germline V gene data show CDR1 as SSHAT and CDR2 as FNYEAQ (reference sequence). This CDR3 has 17 residues. The CDR3 is CASSSRLGGSSYNEQFF. Written as DNA, the CDR3 is TGTGCTAGCAGCTCCCGGCTTGGCGGGAGCTCCTACAATGAGCAGTTCTTC.

The V and J genes are TRBV12-5 and TRBJ2-7; 8 positions match TRBD1. From germline, CDR1 is LGHNT and CDR2 FRNRAP. This CDR3 is built from 16 residues. Trimming at V came to 4 bases and at J to 0 bases, leaving 8 bases not matched to a gene. Here the CDR3 reads CASGSHRDRSSYEQYF. DNA for the CDR3: TGTGCTAGTGGTTCCCACCGGGACAGGAGCTCCTACGAGCAGTACTTC.

This clone was seen more than once but under ten times. The V gene is TRBV5-4, the J gene TRBJ2-1, with a tentative D call TRBD2 (5 bases). The germline gives CDR1 SGHNT, CDR2 YYREEE (reference sequence). This CDR3 has 15 amino acids. Trimming pared 1 base from V and 2 bases from J, leaving 10 bases between. In DNA form, the CDR3 reads TGTGCCAGCAGCTTGACCGGGGATACCTACAATGAGCAGTTCTTC. Protein sequence: CASSLTGDTYNEQFF.

In its sample, this clone was seen a few times. V is TRBV18 and J is TRBJ1-2, with 7 bases lining up with TRBD1. The length of the CDR3 is 14 residues. The germline V gene encodes CDR1 KGHSH and CDR2 LQKENI. Germline trimming cut 4 bases from V and 2 bases from J; bases unmatched to any gene: 4. In DNA, the CDR3 is TGTGCCAGCTCACTAACGGGACAGAACTATGGCTACACCTTC. Amino acids: CASSLTGQNYGYTF.

Remarks on this clone: The sample carries other DNA sequences with the same CDR3. V gene TRBV7-8 combines with J gene TRBJ1-1, with 7 bases that match TRBD1. Germline CDR1 and CDR2: SGHVS and FQNEAQ. CDR3 length: 15 residues. The V gene end was trimmed by 3 bases and the J gene end by 0 bases; junction bases not matched to a gene: 4. The CDR3 loop reads CASSFITGVNTEAFF. Written as DNA, the CDR3 is TGTGCCAGCAGCTTCATCACAGGGGTGAACACTGAAGCTTTCTTT.

This chain connects TRBV29-1 to TRBJ2-1; TRBD2 agrees at 11 bases. Germline V gives CDR1 SQVTM, CDR2 ANQGSEA. Unmatched junction bases numbered 5, after V lost 6 bases and J lost 4 bases. The CDR3 length is 14 residues. The CDR3 here is CSVLGLAEYNEQFF. The CDR3 bases are TGCAGCGTCCTGGGACTAGCGGAATACAATGAGCAGTTCTTC.

The rearrangement links TRBV2 to TRBJ2-1, with D tentatively TRBD2 (6 bases). The CDR3 has 15 residues. The germline V and J ends were trimmed by 6 bases and 4 bases, with 16 bases remaining between them. The germline V gene has CDR1 SNHLY and CDR2 FYNNEI. DNA of the CDR3: TGTGCCAGCAGGCGGGGCCCCGATCCTTACAATGAGCAGTTCTTC. It specifies CASRRGPDPYNEQFF.

This clone has a handful of counts. The rearrangement links TRBV7-3 to TRBJ1-2; 7 nucleotides line up with TRBD1. CDR3 length: 14 residues. Trimming cost V 5 bases and J 2 bases; bases outside gene matches: 5. CDR1 and CDR2 (germline): SGHTA, FQGTGA. DNA of the CDR3: TGTGCCAGCAGCCCCCTAGGGGGCAACTATGGCTACACCTTC. It is translated as CASSPLGGNYGYTF. Looking up the rest from reference TRBV7-3 and TRBJ1-2 gives the full variable domain: GAGVSQTPSNKVTEKGKYVELRCDPISGHTALYWYRQSLGQGPEFLIYFQGTGAADDSGLPNDRFFAVRPEGSVSTLKIQRTERGDSAVYLCASSPLGGNYGYTFGSGTRLTVV.

This chain joins TRBV27 and TRBJ2-1; 9 bases agree with TRBD1. CDR3 size: 13 residues. Germline V gene data show CDR1 as MNHEY and CDR2 as SMNVEV (reference sequence). The ends lost 8 bases at V and 7 bases at J; junction bases unmatched: 6. CDR3 in amino acids: CASHRGRDNEQFF. As DNA, the CDR3 is TGTGCCAGCCACAGGGGGCGCGATAATGAGCAGTTCTTC.

The V and J genes are TRBV27 and TRBJ2-5, with D uncertain. This CDR3 region has 13 residues. Trimming pared 6 bases from V and 1 base from J, leaving 9 bases between. Germline V lookup: CDR1 MNHEY, CDR2 SMNVEV (reference sequence). For the CDR3, the DNA is TGTGCCAGCAGCCGAGGTGGCCAAGAGACCCAGTACTTC. Protein sequence: CASSRGGQETQYF.

The V gene is TRBV27, the J gene TRBJ1-4; 8 positions match TRBD1. CDR1 MNHEY and CDR2 SMNVEV come from the germline V gene (reference sequence). V trimming: 2 bases; J trimming: 3 bases; junction bases outside the gene matches: 2. CDR3 length equals 15 residues. DNA of the CDR3: TGTGCCAGCAGTTTAGGGACAGGCTCTAATGAAAAACTGTTTTTT. Translated, it gives CASSLGTGSNEKLFF.

This clone was seen only once. The CDR3 nucleotides read TGTGCCAGCTCACCGGGACAGGCAAGCTCCTACGAGCAGTACTTC. The encoded protein is CASSPGQASSYEQYF. The chain uses TRBV18 and TRBJ2-7; 8 bases align to TRBD1. Germline trimming cut 3 bases from V and 0 bases from J; bases unmatched to any gene: 4. Germline V CDR1 and CDR2: KGHSH, LQKENI. The CDR3 loop spans 15 amino acids.

This chain uses TRBV18 with TRBJ2-3; 7 bases are shared with TRBD2. The germline V gene encodes CDR1 KGHSH and CDR2 LQKENI. Germline trimming cut 0 bases from V and 2 bases from J; bases unmatched to any gene: 11. This CDR3 contains 18 residues. The CDR3 loop is CASSPPGPSGVLTDTQYF. DNA of the CDR3: TGTGCCAGCTCACCACCGGGGCCCAGCGGGGTCCTCACAGATACGCAGTATTTT.

This sequence joins TRBV4-3 and TRBJ2-1, with a tentative D call TRBD1 (6 bases). CDR3 length: 16 residues. Trimming shortened V by 0 bases and J by 3 bases, and 12 bases separated the two germline ends. Looked up from germline, CDR1 is LGHNA and CDR2 is YSLEER. The CDR3 DNA reads as TGCGCCAGCAGCCAAGATCCACAGGGCGACTACAATGAGCAGTTCTTC. This gives the protein CASSQDPQGDYNEQFF.

The chain carries TRBV27 and TRBJ2-7; TRBD1 agrees at 11 bases. The V gene's germline CDR1 is MNHEY and CDR2 SMNVEV (reference sequence). Trimming cost V 5 bases and J 1 base; bases outside gene matches: 4. The CDR3 contains 15 residues. This CDR3 is CASSTGQGASYEQYF. As DNA, the CDR3 is TGTGCCAGCAGTACTGGACAGGGGGCTTCCTACGAGCAGTACTTC.

The chain links TRBV30 to TRBJ2-3; 10 positions agree with TRBD2. CDR3 size: 15 residues. Germline lookup yields CDR1 GTSNPN and CDR2 SVGIG (reference sequence). Trimming cost V 6 bases and J 3 bases; bases outside gene matches: 9. The DNA of the CDR3 is TGTGCCTGCGTTGAACTAGCGGGATTTACAGATACGCAGTATTTT. Translated: CACVELAGFTDTQYF.

The chain uses TRBV27 and TRBJ2-1, with 11 positions matching TRBD2. This CDR3 has 14 residues. Germline CDR1 reads MNHEY; CDR2 reads SMNVEV (reference sequence). V lost 7 bases and J lost 8; bases outside the gene matches: 7. DNA of the CDR3: TGTGCCAGCACCTTAGCGGGAGGGCATCATGAGCAGTTCTTC. This sequence encodes CASTLAGGHHEQFF.

The chain has TRBV5-4 and TRBJ2-7, with 7 nucleotides matching TRBD2. Germline loops: CDR1 SGHNT, CDR2 YYREEE (reference sequence). The CDR3 has 14 amino acids. Trimming took 0 bases from V and 2 from J; bases not matched to a gene: 2. CDR3 in amino acids: CASSLGGRAYEQYF. Written as DNA, the CDR3 is TGTGCCAGCAGCTTGGGAGGGAGGGCCTACGAGCAGTACTTC.

This clone has only one observation. The chain combines TRBV6-1 with TRBJ2-1, with no clear D. The CDR3 has 15 amino acids. The germline V gene encodes CDR1 MNHNS and CDR2 SASEGT. Trimming cost V 3 bases and J 5 bases, with 14 bases left between them. The CDR3 sequence: CASSDSLVLHNEQFF. The DNA of the CDR3 is TGTGCCAGCAGTGATAGTCTAGTGCTACACAATGAGCAGTTCTTC.

The J gene is TRBJ2-7, the V gene TRBV5-1; 10 positions agree with TRBD1. Looked up from germline, CDR1 is SGHRS and CDR2 is YFSETQ. This CDR3 has 16 residues. V lost 0 bases and J lost 1; bases outside the gene matches: 4. The CDR3 loop reads CASSLGQGAMSYEQYF. The CDR3 DNA sequence: TGCGCCAGCAGCTTGGGACAGGGGGCGATGTCCTACGAGCAGTACTTC. The full variable domain, in which reference TRBV5-1 and TRBJ2-7 provide the parts outside the CDR3, is KAGVTQTPRYLIKTRGQQVTLSCSPISGHRSVSWYQQTPGQGLQFLFEYFSETQRNKGNFPGRFSGRQFSNSRSEMNVSTLELGDSALYLCASSLGQGAMSYEQYFGPGTRLTVT.

This clone has a handful of counts. The V gene is TRBV4-2, the J gene TRBJ2-7; D is possibly TRBD1 (5 bases). Germline-derived CDR1 and CDR2 are LGHNA and YNFKEQ. The germline V and J ends were trimmed by 0 bases and 5 bases, with 11 bases remaining between them. The length of the CDR3 is 14 residues. For the CDR3, the DNA is TGTGCCAGCAGCCAAGACAGGGAACGGAACGAGCAGTACTTC. Protein sequence: CASSQDRERNEQYF.